Listed below are T cell receptor beta chains from one sample, sequenced in a study of T cell responses to AZD1222 COVID-19 vaccine. Assay: immunoSEQ multiplex PCR; the TCRdb copy retains only in-frame clones and omits some. The sample contains 95,000 to 150,000 clones, around 93% of which appear only once. Sequences were derived from peripheral blood, sampled 28 days after the second AZD1222 dose. The receptors shown here come from an adult who received the AZD1222 COVID-19 vaccine. The CDR3 runs from the conserved cysteine through the conserved F or W. The D gene is left open where the match is weak. Clone size is stated in some rows and not others, as once, few, many or a class when expanded.

>.|TRBV19|.|TRBJ1-4
TGTGCCAGTAGTATAGGAGGCGGCACTGGCGGGTTTTTT
CASSIGGGTGGFF
>.|TRBV5-1|TRBD2|TRBJ2-3
TGCGCCAGCAGCTTAGCGGGACTAGCGGGGCCGGATACGCAGTATTTT
CASSLAGLAGPDTQYF
>.|TRBV28|TRBD1|TRBJ1-5
TGTGCCAGCAGTTTCGGACAGGGCTATCAGCCCCAGCATTTT
CASSFGQGYQPQHF
>.|TRBV7-9|.|TRBJ1-5
TGTGCCAGCAGCTTACCACGCCGGAGTCATCAGCCCCAGCATTTT
CASSLPRRSHQPQHF
>.|TRBV19|.|TRBJ1-1
TGTGCCAGTAGTATTTCCCCGGAGAGTGAAGCTTTCTTT
CASSISPESEAFF
>.|TRBV6-5|.|TRBJ2-7
TGTGCCAGCAGGCCTACGAAGGTCTACGAGCAGTACTTC
CASRPTKVYEQYF
>.|TRBV7-9|TRBD1|TRBJ1-4
TGTGCCAGCAGCCGACCTACAGGGGCCCCCCAAAATGAAAAACTGTTTTTT
CASSRPTGAPQNEKLFF
>.|TRBV5-4|.|TRBJ2-7
TGTGCCAGCAGCTACTTGGAGTCACGCTCCTACGAGCAGTACTTC
CASSYLESRSYEQYF
>.|TRBV6-5|TRBD1|TRBJ1-2
TGTGCCAGCAGTTATCAGCGGACAGGGGGCGGGTATGGCTACACCTTC
CASSYQRTGGGYGYTF
>.|TRBV3-1/TRBV3-2|.|TRBJ2-3
TGTGCCAGCAGGCGTTTTGGGGCAGATACGCAGTATTTT
CASRRFGADTQYF
>.|TRBV28|TRBD1|TRBJ1-5
TGTGCCAGCAGTTTATATGGGACAGGGTATAGCAATCAGCCCCAGCATTTT
CASSLYGTGYSNQPQHF
>.|TRBV4-1|TRBD1|TRBJ1-2
TGCGCCAGCAGCCAAGCGGGACAGGGAGGCCGGGGCTACACCTTC
CASSQAGQGGRGYTF
>once|TRBV7-9|.|TRBJ1-3
TGTGCCAGCAGCCAAAAGGCTTTTCGGATTTCTGGAAACACCATATATTTT
CASSQKAFRISGNTIYF
>.|TRBV6-5|.|TRBJ2-2
TGTGCCAGCAGTTACAGAGGCGGGGAGCTGTTTTTT
CASSYRGGELFF
>.|TRBV27|.|TRBJ2-7
TGTGCCAGCAGTTTAATGCCCCCGGAGGGCGGGGTCGAGCAGTACTTC
CASSLMPPEGGVEQYF
>.|TRBV19|TRBD1|TRBJ1-5
TGTGCCAGTAGTATAGCCGGAGGGGACAGGGGACGTCAGCCCCAGCATTTT
CASSIAGGDRGRQPQHF
>few|TRBV2|.|TRBJ2-5
TGTGCCAGCATTTCGGAGGCCCGCCAAGAGACCCAGTACTTC
CASISEARQETQYF
>.|TRBV10-3|.|TRBJ1-2
TGTGCCATCAGAGAAACGGACGGCTATGGCTACACCTTC
CAIRETDGYGYTF
>.|TRBV14|TRBD1|TRBJ1-2
TGTGCCAGCAGCCCCGCCTGGGACAGGGGGTTCTATGGCTACACCTTC
CASSPAWDRGFYGYTF
>few|TRBV3-1/TRBV3-2|.|TRBJ1-2
TGTGCCAGCAGCCCGGCGTCAAACCGAAACTATGGCTACACCTTC
CASSPASNRNYGYTF
>.|TRBV7-9|.|TRBJ2-5
TGTGCCAGCAGCTTAGGCACCCAGCAAGAGACCCAGTACTTC
CASSLGTQQETQYF
>once|TRBV28|.|TRBJ1-2
TGTGCCAGCAGTCCTAGTATGGGCTACACCTTC
CASSPSMGYTF
>.|TRBV5-4|.|TRBJ1-3
TGTGCCAGCAGCTTGGACAGGTTCATCTCTGGAAACACCATATATTTT
CASSLDRFISGNTIYF
>.|TRBV19|.|TRBJ1-2
TGTGCCAGTAGTCCCGACAGGAACTATGGCTACACCTTC
CASSPDRNYGYTF
>.|TRBV19|.|TRBJ1-3
TGTGCCAGTAGTCTGAAGGACTCTGGAAACACCATATATTTT
CASSLKDSGNTIYF
>.|TRBV10-1|.|TRBJ2-1
TGCGCCAGCACCGACGGGACTCAGGGGGTCGATGAGCAGTTCTTC
CASTDGTQGVDEQFF
>.|TRBV4-1|TRBD2|TRBJ2-7
TGCGCCAGCAGCCAAATTATGACTAGCGGGAGATCTCCCCCCGAGCAGTACTTC
CASSQIMTSGRSPPEQYF
>.|TRBV18|.|TRBJ2-5
TGTGCCAGCTCACCAAGCGACAGCCGGCCCCAGTACTTC
CASSPSDSRPQYF
>.|TRBV11-3|.|TRBJ2-2
TGTGCCAGCAGCTTAAGCACCAGCCGTAGGGAGCTGTTTTTT
CASSLSTSRRELFF
>.|TRBV29-1|TRBD1|TRBJ1-5
TGCAGCGTTCAGGGGGACGATCAGCCCCAGCATTTT
CSVQGDDQPQHF
>.|TRBV28|.|TRBJ2-7
TGTGCCAGCAGTTTCGGGAGCTCCTACGAGCAGTACTTC
CASSFGSSYEQYF
>.|TRBV19|.|TRBJ1-4
TGTGCCAGAGGGGGAGGCGCCAGTAGTAATGAAAAACTGTTTTTT
CARGGGASSNEKLFF
>.|TRBV18|.|TRBJ2-1
TGTGCCAGCTCACCCGGGCAGCAACAATCTGGCAATGAGCAGTTCTTC
CASSPGQQQSGNEQFF
>.|TRBV28|TRBD1|TRBJ2-2
TGTGCCACCCAGACAGGGATTGACACCGGGGAGCTGTTTTTT
CATQTGIDTGELFF
>.|TRBV20-1|.|TRBJ2-2
TGCAGTGCTAGGATCTCCGGGGAGCTGTTTTTT
CSARISGELFF
>.|TRBV18|.|TRBJ1-2
TGTGCCAGCTCACCTATCCCACCTTCGCAGGGCGGTGGCTACACCTTC
CASSPIPPSQGGGYTF
>.|TRBV7-8|TRBD2|TRBJ2-3
TGTGCCAGCAGCTTAGATTTAGCGGGAGTCTCAGATACGCAGTATTTT
CASSLDLAGVSDTQYF
>.|TRBV20-1|.|TRBJ2-7
TGCAGTGCTAGGCACCACGAGCAGTACTTC
CSARHHEQYF
>once|TRBV5-1|TRBD1|TRBJ1-2
TGCGCCAGCAGCTTGGTATCTGACAGGGTAGTTTTAGGCTATGGCTACACCTTC
CASSLVSDRVVLGYGYTF
>.|TRBV5-1|.|TRBJ1-2
TGCGCCAGCAGCGCTCAGGAGGACAGTCCCTACACCTTC
CASSAQEDSPYTF